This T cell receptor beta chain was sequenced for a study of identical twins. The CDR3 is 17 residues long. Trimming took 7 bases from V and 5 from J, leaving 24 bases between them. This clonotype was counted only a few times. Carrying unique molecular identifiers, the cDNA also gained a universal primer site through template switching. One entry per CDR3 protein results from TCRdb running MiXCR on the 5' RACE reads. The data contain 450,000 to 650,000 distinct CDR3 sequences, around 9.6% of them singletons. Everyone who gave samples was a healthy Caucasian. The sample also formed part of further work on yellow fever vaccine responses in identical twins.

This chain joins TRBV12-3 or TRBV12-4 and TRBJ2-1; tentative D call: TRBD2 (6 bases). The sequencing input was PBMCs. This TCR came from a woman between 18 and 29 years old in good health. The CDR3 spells CASTHPRGGAGNNEQFF. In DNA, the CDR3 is TGTGCCAGCACCCACCCGCGGGGCGGAGCCGGTAACAATGAGCAGTTCTTC.